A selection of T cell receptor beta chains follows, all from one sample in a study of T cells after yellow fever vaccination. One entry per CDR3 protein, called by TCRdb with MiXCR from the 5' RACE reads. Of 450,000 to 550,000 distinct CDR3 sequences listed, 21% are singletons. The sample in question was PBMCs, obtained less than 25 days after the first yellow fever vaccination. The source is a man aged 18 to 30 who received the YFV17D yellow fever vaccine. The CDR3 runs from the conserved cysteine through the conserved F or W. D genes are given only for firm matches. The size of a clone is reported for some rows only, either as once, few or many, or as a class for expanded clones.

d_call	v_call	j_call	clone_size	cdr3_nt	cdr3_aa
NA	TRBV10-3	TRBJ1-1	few	TGTGCCGTTATCAGCATTATGAACACTGAAGCTTTCTTT	CAVISIMNTEAFF
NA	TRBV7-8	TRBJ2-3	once	TGTGCCAGCATAATCGTCCACGAGAGCGGGACAACAACAGATACGCAGTATTTT	CASIIVHESGTTTDTQYF
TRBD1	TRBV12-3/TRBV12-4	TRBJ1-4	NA	TGTGCCAGCACCTATGACAGGGCCGTTAATGAAAAACTGTTTTTT	CASTYDRAVNEKLFF
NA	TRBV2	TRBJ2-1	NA	TGTGCCAGCAGTGAATTCGGGACCGCCCCCTACAATGAGCAGTTCTTC	CASSEFGTAPYNEQFF
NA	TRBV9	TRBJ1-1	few	TGTGCCAGCAGCGACCTAACAGGGTCCCCTGAAGCTTTCTTT	CASSDLTGSPEAFF
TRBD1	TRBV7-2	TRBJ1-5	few	TGTGCCAGCAGCTTAAACAGGGGCCCTCTTCAGCCCCAGCATTTT	CASSLNRGPLQPQHF
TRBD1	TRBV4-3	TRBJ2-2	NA	TGCGCCAGCAGCCAAGATTCACAGGGGGGAACCGGGGAGCTGTTTTTT	CASSQDSQGGTGELFF
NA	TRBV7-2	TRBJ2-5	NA	TGTGCCAGCAGCTTCGGTGGGACGGCCGAAGAGACCCAGTACTTC	CASSFGGTAEETQYF
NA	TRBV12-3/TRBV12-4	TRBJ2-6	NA	TGTGCCAGCAGTTTTGGTGCAGACGGGGCCAACGTCCTGACTTTC	CASSFGADGANVLTF
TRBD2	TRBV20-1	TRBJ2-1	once	TGCAGTGCTAGCCGTGGCCTAGCGGGGCTCAATGAGCAGTTCTTC	CSASRGLAGLNEQFF
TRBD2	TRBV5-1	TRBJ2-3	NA	TGCGCCAGCAACAAAGCGGGGAAATCGGATACGCAGTATTTT	CASNKAGKSDTQYF
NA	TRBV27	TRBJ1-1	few	TGTGCCAGCAGTTCCACGTGGGGGGACACTGAAGCTTTCTTT	CASSSTWGDTEAFF
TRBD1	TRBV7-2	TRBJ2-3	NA	TGTGCCAGCACCACCGGGACAGGAAGCACAGATACGCAGTATTTT	CASTTGTGSTDTQYF
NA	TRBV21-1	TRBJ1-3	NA	TGTGCCAGCATCGGATTGGGAGTGGCACCCCGGGGTGGAAACACCATATATTTT	CASIGLGVAPRGGNTIYF
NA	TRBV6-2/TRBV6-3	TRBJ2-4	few	TGTGCCAGCAGTTATAGAGGGAGAATGGGAAACATTCAGTACTTC	CASSYRGRMGNIQYF
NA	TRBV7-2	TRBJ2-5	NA	TGTGCCAGCACCCTAGTCGGCACCTCCAAAGAGACCCAGTACTTC	CASTLVGTSKETQYF
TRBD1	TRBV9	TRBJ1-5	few	TGTGCCAGCAGCCCAGGACAGGAACACAGGCCCCAGCATTTT	CASSPGQEHRPQHF
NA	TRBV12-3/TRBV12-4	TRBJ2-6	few	TGTGCCAGCAGAGGGTATCGCTCTGGGGCCAACGTCCTGACTTTC	CASRGYRSGANVLTF
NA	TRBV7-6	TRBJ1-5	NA	TGTGCCAGCAGCTCCTTGTCCGGCGCGAGGGGTAGCAATCAGCCCCAGCATTTT	CASSSLSGARGSNQPQHF
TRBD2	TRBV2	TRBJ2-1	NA	TGTGCCAGCAGTCTATTCACTAGCGGGGTGGGGAATGAGCAGTTCTTC	CASSLFTSGVGNEQFF
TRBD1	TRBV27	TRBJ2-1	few	TGTGCCAGCAGTTTAGGGACAGGGTGGAAGGAGCAGTTCTTC	CASSLGTGWKEQFF
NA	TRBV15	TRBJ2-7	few	TGTGCCACCAGCAGAGAACAGGTTCCCTCCTACGAGCAGTACTTC	CATSREQVPSYEQYF
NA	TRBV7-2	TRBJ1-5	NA	TGTGCCAGCAGCTTAGCGACGGGGTTGGTCAATCAGCCCCAGCATTTT	CASSLATGLVNQPQHF
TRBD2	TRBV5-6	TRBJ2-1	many	TGTGCCAGCAGTTTGACTAGCGGGGGTTCCTACAATGAGCAGTTCTTC	CASSLTSGGSYNEQFF
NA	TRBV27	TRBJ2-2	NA	TGTGCCAGCAGTCCGTCGTGGCGGCCCGGGGAGCTGTTTTTT	CASSPSWRPGELFF
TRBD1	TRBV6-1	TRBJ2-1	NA	TGTGCCAGCAGTCCAAGGACAGGGTGGGCAAGCTCCTACAATGAGCAGTTCTTC	CASSPRTGWASSYNEQFF
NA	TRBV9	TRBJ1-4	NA	TGTGCCAGCAGCGTAGGGGGGGCAGGGAATGAAAAACTGTTTTTT	CASSVGGAGNEKLFF
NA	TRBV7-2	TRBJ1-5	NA	TGTGCCAGCAGCTTAATTGGGCCACACAATCAGCCCCAGCATTTT	CASSLIGPHNQPQHF
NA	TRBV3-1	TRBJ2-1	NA	TGTGCCAGCAGCCTTTACCCTTTAAGCGGATTGTACAATGAGCAGTTCTTC	CASSLYPLSGLYNEQFF
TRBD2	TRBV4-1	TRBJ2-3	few	TGCGCCAGCAGCCAATTAGCGGGGATTACAGATACGCAGTATTTT	CASSQLAGITDTQYF